These 15 T cell receptor beta chains share one sample of origin, sequenced in a study of breast tumors, draining lymph nodes, adjacent tissues. TCRdb re-analysed the multiplex PCR reads in MiXCR, keeping a single row per CDR3 protein. Seen here are over 200,000 distinct CDR3 sequences, about a third observed once, and the top ten hold around 1.5%. Samples came from axillary lymph nodes draining the breast cancer. The sample was axillary lymph node tissue. These receptors all come from a female donor with breast cancer. Some clones in this sample may be carry-over from other donors' samples.

This clonotype was counted ten times or more. The V gene is TRBV19, the J gene TRBJ2-2, with 8 bases matching TRBD1. Trimming cost V 9 bases and J 1 base; bases outside gene matches: 7. Germline-derived CDR1 and CDR2 are LNHDA and SQIVND (reference sequence). This CDR3 spans 15 amino acids. Written as DNA, the CDR3 is TGTGCCAGCCGCCCGGGACAGGTGAACACCGGGGAGCTGTTTTTT. This encodes CASRPGQVNTGELFF. The complete variable domain, with remaining parts taken from reference TRBV19 and TRBJ2-2, reads DGGITQSPKYLFRKEGQNVTLSCEQNLNHDAMYWYRQDPGQGLRLIYYSQIVNDFQKGDIAEGYSVSREKKESFPLTVTSAQKNPTAFYLCASRPGQVNTGELFFGEGSRLTVL.

This clonotype was seen many times. The rearrangement uses TRBV7-8 and TRBJ1-4; 7 bases align to TRBD1. This CDR3 is built from 14 residues. The trim removed 7 bases at V and 2 bases at J, leaving 4 bases unmatched. Germline CDR1 and CDR2: SGHVS and FQNEAQ. CDR3 nucleotides: TGTGCCAGCACCCCAGGGGGTACTAATGAAAAACTGTTTTTT. Translation gives CASTPGGTNEKLFF.

This clonotype was observed a handful of times. With a much larger clone just one base away, this may be a read error. The rearrangement uses TRBV20-1 and TRBJ2-4, with TRBD1 matching 10 bases. The CDR3 is 13 residues long. V shed 6 bases, J shed 12 bases, and the junction held 11 bases outside the gene matches. Germline values: CDR1 DFQATT, CDR2 SNEGSKA (reference sequence). This chain's CDR3 is CSAEGQGFGTQYF. The CDR3 DNA sequence: TGCAGTGCGGAGGGACAGGGGTTTGGGACTCAGTACTTC.

A few counts support this clonotype. This may be a read error: a much more frequent sequence differs by one nucleotide. The rearrangement joins TRBV6-1 to TRBJ2-2; possibly TRBD2 for D (5 bases). Germline V gene data show CDR1 as MNHNS and CDR2 as SASEGT. The CDR3 has 15 residues. Trimming removed 6 bases at V and 0 bases at J, with 11 bases between. This chain's CDR3 is CASSRTPTNTGELFF. The DNA of the CDR3 is TGTGCCAGCAGCCGGACTCCGACGAACACCGGGGAGCTGTTTTTT.

The CDR3 sequence: CAISERPPNVQYF. CDR3 DNA: TGTGCCATCAGTGAGCGGCCCCCAAACGTCCAGTACTTC. The rearrangement joins TRBV10-3 to TRBJ2-7, with D uncertain. CDR1 is ENHRY, CDR2 SYGVKD, per germline. Trimming left V 2 bases short and J 10 bases short, with 15 bases between. The CDR3 has 13 amino acids.

This clonotype was found once. A much larger clone lies a single base off, so this may be a read error. This sequence joins TRBV6-1 and TRBJ2-1, with TRBD1 matching 8 bases. CDR1 is MNHNS and CDR2 is SASEGT in the germline V gene. V gave up 0 bases and J gave up 3 bases; unmatched junction bases: 4. The CDR3 covers 16 residues. CDR3 residues: CASSEAVRGLYNEQFF. The CDR3 bases are TGTGCCAGCAGTGAAGCAGTCAGGGGGCTCTACAATGAGCAGTTCTTC.

The rearrangement links TRBV5-1 to TRBJ1-1; 7 bases match TRBD1. The CDR3 has 14 amino acids. The V gene end was trimmed by 0 bases and the J gene end by 3 bases; junction bases not matched to a gene: 2. Germline assignment: CDR1 SGHRS and CDR2 YFSETQ. CDR3 sequence (DNA): TGCGCCAGCAGCTTGGGACAGGGTTACACTGAAGCTTTCTTT. Residues: CASSLGQGYTEAFF.

The chain recombines TRBV11-2 with TRBJ2-1; 12 nucleotides agree with TRBD2. This CDR3 region has 19 residues. Per the germline V gene, CDR1 is SGHAT and CDR2 is FQNNGV. The junction had 15 bases not matched to a gene; V was cut back by 0 bases and J by 9 bases. The CDR3 DNA is TGTGCCAGCAGCTTAGATCGGCGGCCGACTAGCGGGGGTGGGGGTGAGCAGTTCTTC. Its translation is CASSLDRRPTSGGGGEQFF.

Many counts were recorded for this clonotype. This sequence joins TRBV7-2 and TRBJ2-5, with D unclear. This CDR3 region has 15 residues. Germline values: CDR1 SGHTA, CDR2 FQGNSA. V was cut by 1 base and J by 0 bases, with 9 bases left in between. The CDR3 spells CASSLVAAYQETQYF. The CDR3 DNA sequence: TGTGCCAGCAGCTTAGTGGCAGCTTACCAAGAGACCCAGTACTTC.

This clonotype was observed a single time. A clone one base away is much larger, so this may be a read error. The chain is built from TRBV20-1 and TRBJ2-4, with 10 positions matching TRBD2. The CDR3 consists of 13 residues. Looked up from germline, CDR1 is DFQATT and CDR2 is SNEGSKA (reference sequence). CDR3 protein: CGARAGGTVGEYF. In DNA form, the CDR3 reads TGCGGTGCTAGAGCGGGGGGGACCGTGGGGGAGTACTTC.

The chain combines TRBV18 with TRBJ2-3, with 7 bases matching TRBD1. The CDR3 consists of 16 residues. Germline values: CDR1 KGHSH, CDR2 LQKENI. V lost 0 bases, J lost 4 bases, and 7 bases stayed unmatched. CDR3 sequence (DNA): TGTGCCAGCTCACCACCAGGGGGACAGACAGCAGATACGCAGTATTTT. It codes for CASSPPGGQTADTQYF.

Note on this clonotype: This could be a read error, since a much larger clone is one nucleotide away. The gene calls are TRBV10-3 and TRBJ1-5; weak D call: TRBD1 (5 bases). CDR3 length equals 15 residues. Looked up from germline, CDR1 is ENHRY and CDR2 is SYGVKD. The V gene lost 5 bases and the J gene lost 5 bases, with 16 bases spanning the gap. CDR3 nucleotides: TGTGCCATCAGTTACTCGTTTGGCAGGGATCAGCCCCAGCATTTT. Translating it yields CAISYSFGRDQPQHF.

This clonotype appeared many times. This chain joins TRBV6-6 and TRBJ1-2; D is possibly TRBD1 (5 bases). This CDR3 contains 12 residues. In germline, CDR1 is MNHNY, CDR2 SVGAGI (reference sequence). V was trimmed by 8 bases and J by 6 bases, leaving 13 bases between them. CDR3 residues: CASAGGTNGYTF. CDR3 sequence (DNA): TGTGCCAGCGCCGGAGGGACTAATGGCTACACCTTC.

With respect to this clonotype: The limits of the CDR3 on the DNA are not certain, so only TCRdb's listed CDR3 is given. The chain is built from TRBV11-2 and TRBJ2-1; the table names TRBD1, a call not compared with the DNA. The germline gives CDR1 SGHAT, CDR2 FQNNGV. The CDR3 totals 20 residues, both ends included. This CDR3 is CASSIYICSASPLRSNEQFF.

This clonotype was observed many times. The rearrangement links TRBV10-3 to TRBJ1-2; D may be TRBD1 (5 bases). CDR1 ENHRY and CDR2 SYGVKD come from the germline V gene. Trimming removed 1 base from V and 7 bases from J, with 7 bases in between. The CDR3 is 12 amino acids. The DNA of the CDR3 is TGTGCCATCAGTGAGTACCAGGGTGGCTACACCTTC. Translated: CAISEYQGGYTF.